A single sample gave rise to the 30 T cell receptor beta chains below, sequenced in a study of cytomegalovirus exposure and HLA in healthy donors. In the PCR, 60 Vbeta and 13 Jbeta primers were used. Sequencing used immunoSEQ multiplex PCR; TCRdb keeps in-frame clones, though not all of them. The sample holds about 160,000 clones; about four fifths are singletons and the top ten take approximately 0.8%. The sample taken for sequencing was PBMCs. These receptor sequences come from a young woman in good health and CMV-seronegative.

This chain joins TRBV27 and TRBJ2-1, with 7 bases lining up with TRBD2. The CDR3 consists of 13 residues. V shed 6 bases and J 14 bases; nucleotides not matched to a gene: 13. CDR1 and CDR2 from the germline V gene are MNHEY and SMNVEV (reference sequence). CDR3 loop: CASSLLAGTNEFF. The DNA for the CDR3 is TGTGCCAGCAGCCTACTTGCCGGGACTAACGAGTTCTTC.

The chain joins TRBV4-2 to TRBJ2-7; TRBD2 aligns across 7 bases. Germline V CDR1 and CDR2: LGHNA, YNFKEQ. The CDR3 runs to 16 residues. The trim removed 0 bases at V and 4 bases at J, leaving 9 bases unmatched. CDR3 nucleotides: TGTGCCAGCAGCCAAGATACAGGTGGCGGGAGTTACGAGCAGTACTTC. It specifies CASSQDTGGGSYEQYF.

DNA of the CDR3: TGTGCCACCAGCAGAGATCTATCCCAATTCTACAATGAGCAGTTCTTC. It yields the protein CATSRDLSQFYNEQFF. The chain combines TRBV15 with TRBJ2-1; D gene ambiguous. The CDR3 loop spans 16 amino acids. V was pared by 0 bases and J by 3 bases, with 12 bases between. CDR1 LNHNV and CDR2 YYDKDF come from the germline V gene (reference sequence).

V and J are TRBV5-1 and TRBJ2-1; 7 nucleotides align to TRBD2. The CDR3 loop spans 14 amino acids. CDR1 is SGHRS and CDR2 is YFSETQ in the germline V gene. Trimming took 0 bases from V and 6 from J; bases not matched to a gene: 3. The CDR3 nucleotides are TGCGCCAGCAGCTTGGGACTAGCATTCAATGAGCAGTTCTTC. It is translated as CASSLGLAFNEQFF.

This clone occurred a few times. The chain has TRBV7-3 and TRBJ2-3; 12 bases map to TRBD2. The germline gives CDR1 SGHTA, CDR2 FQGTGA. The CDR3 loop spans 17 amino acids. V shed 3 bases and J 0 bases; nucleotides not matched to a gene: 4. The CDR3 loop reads CASSFTGTSGSTDTQYF. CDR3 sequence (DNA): TGTGCCAGCAGCTTCACCGGGACTAGCGGGAGCACAGATACGCAGTATTTT.

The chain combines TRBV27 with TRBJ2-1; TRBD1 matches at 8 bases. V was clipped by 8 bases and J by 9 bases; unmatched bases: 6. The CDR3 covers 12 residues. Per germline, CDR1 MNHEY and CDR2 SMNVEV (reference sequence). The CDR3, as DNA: TGTGCCAGCGGTCAGGGGGCGGCTGAGCAGTTCTTC. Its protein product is CASGQGAAEQFF.

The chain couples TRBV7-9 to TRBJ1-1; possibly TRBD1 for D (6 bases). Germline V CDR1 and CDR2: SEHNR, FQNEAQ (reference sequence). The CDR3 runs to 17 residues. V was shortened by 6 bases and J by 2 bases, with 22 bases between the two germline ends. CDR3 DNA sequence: TGTGCCAGCAGATCCCACAGGGCGGTCCGCCTCAACACTGAAGCTTTCTTT. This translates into CASRSHRAVRLNTEAFF.

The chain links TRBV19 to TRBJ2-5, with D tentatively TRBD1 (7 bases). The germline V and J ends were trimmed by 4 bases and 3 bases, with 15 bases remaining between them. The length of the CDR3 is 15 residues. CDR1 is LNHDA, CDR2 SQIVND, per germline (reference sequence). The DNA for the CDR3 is TGTGCCAGTAGTAGCGGGGACAGTAGAAAAGAGACCCAGTACTTC. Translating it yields CASSSGDSRKETQYF.

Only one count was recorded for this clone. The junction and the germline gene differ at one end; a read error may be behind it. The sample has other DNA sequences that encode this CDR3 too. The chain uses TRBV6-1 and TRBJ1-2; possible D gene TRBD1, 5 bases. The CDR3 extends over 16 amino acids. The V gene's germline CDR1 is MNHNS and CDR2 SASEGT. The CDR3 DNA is TGCGCCAGCAGTGAAGCGTTAGGAGGGGCAAACTATGGCTACACCTTC. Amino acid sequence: CASSEALGGANYGYTF.

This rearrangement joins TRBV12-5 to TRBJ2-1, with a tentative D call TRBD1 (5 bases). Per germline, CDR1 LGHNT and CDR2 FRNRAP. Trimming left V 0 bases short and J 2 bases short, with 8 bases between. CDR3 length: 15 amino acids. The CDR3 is CASGLVAGPYNEQFF. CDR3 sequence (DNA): TGTGCTAGTGGTTTGGTAGCAGGGCCCTACAATGAGCAGTTCTTC.

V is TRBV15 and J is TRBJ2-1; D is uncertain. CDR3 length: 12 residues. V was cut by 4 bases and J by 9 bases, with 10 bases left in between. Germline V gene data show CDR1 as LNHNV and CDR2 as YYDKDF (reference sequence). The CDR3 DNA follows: TGTGCCACCAGCATGAGCAGAGGTGAGCAGTTCTTC. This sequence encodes CATSMSRGEQFF.

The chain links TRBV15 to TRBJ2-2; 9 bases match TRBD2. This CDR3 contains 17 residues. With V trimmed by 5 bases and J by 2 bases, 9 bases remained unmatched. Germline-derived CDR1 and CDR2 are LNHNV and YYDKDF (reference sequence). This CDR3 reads CATSGGGLAPNTGELFF. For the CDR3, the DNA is TGTGCCACCAGCGGAGGTGGACTAGCGCCAAACACCGGGGAGCTGTTTTTT.

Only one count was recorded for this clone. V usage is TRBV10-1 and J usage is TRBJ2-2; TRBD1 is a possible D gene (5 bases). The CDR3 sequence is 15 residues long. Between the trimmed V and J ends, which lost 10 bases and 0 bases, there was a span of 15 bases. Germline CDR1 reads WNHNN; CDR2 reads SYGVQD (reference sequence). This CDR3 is CATERGQTNTGELFF. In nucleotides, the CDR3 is TGCGCCACCGAGAGAGGACAAACGAACACCGGGGAGCTGTTTTTT.

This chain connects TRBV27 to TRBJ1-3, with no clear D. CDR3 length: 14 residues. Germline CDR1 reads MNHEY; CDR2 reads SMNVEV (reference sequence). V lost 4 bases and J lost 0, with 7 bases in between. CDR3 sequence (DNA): TGTGCCAGCAGTTCTAGTCCCTCTGGAAACACCATATATTTT. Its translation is CASSSSPSGNTIYF.

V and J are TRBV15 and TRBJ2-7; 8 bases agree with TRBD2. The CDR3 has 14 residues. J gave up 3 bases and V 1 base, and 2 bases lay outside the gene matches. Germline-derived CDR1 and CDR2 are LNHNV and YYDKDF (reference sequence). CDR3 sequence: CATSRAGGDYEQYF. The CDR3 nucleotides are TGTGCCACCAGCAGAGCCGGGGGGGACTACGAGCAGTACTTC. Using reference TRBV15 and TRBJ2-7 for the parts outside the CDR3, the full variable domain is DAMVIQNPRYQVTQFGKPVTLSCSQTLNHNVMYWYQQKSSQAPKLLFHYYDKDFNNEADTPDNFQSRRPNTSFCFLDIRSPGLGDTAMYLCATSRAGGDYEQYFGPGTRLTVT.

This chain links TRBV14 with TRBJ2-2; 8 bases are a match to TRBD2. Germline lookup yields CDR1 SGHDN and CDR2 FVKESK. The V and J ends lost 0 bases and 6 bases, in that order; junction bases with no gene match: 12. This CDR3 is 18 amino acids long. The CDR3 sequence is CASSQDDSGSRIAGELFF. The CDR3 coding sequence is TGTGCCAGCAGCCAAGATGACAGCGGGAGCAGGATAGCCGGGGAGCTGTTTTTT.

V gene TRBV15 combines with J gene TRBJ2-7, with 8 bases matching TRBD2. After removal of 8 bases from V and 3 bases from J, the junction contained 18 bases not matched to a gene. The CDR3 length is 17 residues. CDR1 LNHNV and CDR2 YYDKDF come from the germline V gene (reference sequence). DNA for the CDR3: TGTGCCACCTCCCAGCAAGCGGGAGTATCCCGTTACTACGAGCAGTACTTC. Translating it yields CATSQQAGVSRYYEQYF.

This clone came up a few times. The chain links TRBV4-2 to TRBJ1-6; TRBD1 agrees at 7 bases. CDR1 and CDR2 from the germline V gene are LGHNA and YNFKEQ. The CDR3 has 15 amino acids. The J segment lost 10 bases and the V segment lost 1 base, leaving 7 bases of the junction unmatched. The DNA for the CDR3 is TGTGCCAGCAGCCAAGCGGACAGGTTTCTGTCACCCCTCCACTTT. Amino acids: CASSQADRFLSPLHF.

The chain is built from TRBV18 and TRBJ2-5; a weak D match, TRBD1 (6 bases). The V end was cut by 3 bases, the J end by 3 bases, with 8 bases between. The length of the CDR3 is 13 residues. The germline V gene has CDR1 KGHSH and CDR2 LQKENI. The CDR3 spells CASSPRGEETQYF. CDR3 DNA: TGTGCCAGCTCACCCAGGGGCGAAGAGACCCAGTACTTC.

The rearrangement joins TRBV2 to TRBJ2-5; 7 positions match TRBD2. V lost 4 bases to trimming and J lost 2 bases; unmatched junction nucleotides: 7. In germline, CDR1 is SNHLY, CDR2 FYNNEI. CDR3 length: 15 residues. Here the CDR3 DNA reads TGTGCCAGCAGTGGGGGAGGGGCGGGACAAGAGACCCAGTACTTC. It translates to CASSGGGAGQETQYF.

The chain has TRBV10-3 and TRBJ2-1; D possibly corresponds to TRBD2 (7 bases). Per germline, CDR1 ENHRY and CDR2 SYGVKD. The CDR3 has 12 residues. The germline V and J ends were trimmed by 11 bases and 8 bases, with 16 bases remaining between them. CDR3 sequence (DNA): TGTGCCGCCGATAGGGGGGGGGATGAGCAGTTCTTC. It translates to CAADRGGDEQFF.

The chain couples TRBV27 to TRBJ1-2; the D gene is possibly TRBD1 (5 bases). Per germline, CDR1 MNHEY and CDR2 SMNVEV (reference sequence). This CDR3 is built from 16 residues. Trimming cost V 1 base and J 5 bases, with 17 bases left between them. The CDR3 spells CASSLYGAGEKYGYTF. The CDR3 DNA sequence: TGTGCCAGCAGTTTATATGGGGCAGGAGAGAAGTATGGCTACACCTTC.

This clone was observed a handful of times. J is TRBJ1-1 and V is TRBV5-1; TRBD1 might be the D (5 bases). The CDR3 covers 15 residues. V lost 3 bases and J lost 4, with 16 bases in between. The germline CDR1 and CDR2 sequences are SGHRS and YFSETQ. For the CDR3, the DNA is TGCGCCAGCAGCTCCACAGGTAACCCGGGCACTGAAGCTTTCTTT. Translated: CASSSTGNPGTEAFF.

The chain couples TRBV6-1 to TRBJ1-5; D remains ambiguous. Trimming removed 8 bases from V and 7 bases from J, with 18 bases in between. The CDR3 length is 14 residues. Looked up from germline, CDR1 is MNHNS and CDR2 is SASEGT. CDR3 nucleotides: TGTGCCAGCCAAGCGGACCCGCGGACCCAGCCCCAGCATTTT. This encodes CASQADPRTQPQHF.

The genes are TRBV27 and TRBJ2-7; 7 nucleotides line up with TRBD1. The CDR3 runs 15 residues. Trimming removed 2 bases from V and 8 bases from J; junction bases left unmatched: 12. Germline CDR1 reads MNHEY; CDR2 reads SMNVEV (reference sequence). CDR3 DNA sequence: TGTGCCAGCAGTTTAGGAAGAGACAGGGTCAGCAAGCAGTACTTC. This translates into CASSLGRDRVSKQYF.

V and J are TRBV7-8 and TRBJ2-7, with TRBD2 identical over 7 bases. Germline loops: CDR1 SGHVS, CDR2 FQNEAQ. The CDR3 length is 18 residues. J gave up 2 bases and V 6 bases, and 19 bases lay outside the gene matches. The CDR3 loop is CASSLLGRARPRPYEQYF. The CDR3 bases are TGTGCCAGCAGTCTCTTAGGGAGGGCGCGCCCTCGTCCCTACGAGCAGTACTTC.

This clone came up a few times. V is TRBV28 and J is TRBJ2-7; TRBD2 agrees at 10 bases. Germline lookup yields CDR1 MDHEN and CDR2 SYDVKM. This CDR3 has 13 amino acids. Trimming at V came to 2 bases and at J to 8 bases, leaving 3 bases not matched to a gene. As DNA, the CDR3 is TGTGCCAGCAGTTTACTAGCGGGAGCAAAGCAGTACTTC. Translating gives CASSLLAGAKQYF.

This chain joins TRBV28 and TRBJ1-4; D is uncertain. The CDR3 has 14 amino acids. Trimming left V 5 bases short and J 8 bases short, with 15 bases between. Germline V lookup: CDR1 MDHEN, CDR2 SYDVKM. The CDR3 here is CASSQRRESEKLFF. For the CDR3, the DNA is TGTGCCAGCAGTCAACGGAGGGAATCGGAAAAACTGTTTTTT.

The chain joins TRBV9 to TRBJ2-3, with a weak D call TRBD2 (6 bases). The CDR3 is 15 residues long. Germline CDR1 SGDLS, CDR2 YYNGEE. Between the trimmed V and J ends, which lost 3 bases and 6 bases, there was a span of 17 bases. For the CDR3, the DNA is TGTGCCAGCAGCGCCCAGGGACTTACATTTGATACGCAGTATTTT. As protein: CASSAQGLTFDTQYF. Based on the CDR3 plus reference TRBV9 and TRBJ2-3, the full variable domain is DSGVTQTPKHLITATGQRVTLRCSPRSGDLSVYWYQQSLDQGLQFLIQYYNGEERAKGNILERFSAQQFPDLHSELNLSSLELGDSALYFCASSAQGLTFDTQYFGPGTRLTVL.

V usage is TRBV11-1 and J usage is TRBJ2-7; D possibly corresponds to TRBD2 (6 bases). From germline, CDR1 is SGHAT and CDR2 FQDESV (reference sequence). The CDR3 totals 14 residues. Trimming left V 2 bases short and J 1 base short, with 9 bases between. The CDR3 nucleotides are TGTGCCAGCAGCTTAATAGCGGAGTCCTACGAGCAGTACTTC. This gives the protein CASSLIAESYEQYF. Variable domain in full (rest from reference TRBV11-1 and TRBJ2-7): EAEVAQSPRYKITEKSQAVAFWCDPISGHATLYWYRQILGQGPELLVQFQDESVVDDSQLPKDRFSAERLKGVDSTLKIQPAELGDSAMYLCASSLIAESYEQYFGPGTRLTVT.